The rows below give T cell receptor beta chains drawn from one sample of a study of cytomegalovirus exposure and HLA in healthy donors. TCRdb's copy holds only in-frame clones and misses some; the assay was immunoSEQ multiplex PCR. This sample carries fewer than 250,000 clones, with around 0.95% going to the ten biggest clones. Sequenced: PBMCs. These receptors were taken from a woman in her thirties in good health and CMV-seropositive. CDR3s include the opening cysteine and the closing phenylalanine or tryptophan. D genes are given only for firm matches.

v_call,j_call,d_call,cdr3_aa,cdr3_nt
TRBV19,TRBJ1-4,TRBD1,CASNNPGGPNEKLFF,TGTGCCAGTAATAACCCAGGGGGACCGAATGAAAAACTGTTTTTT
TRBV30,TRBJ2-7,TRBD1,CAWSVGGQGALYEQYF,TGTGCCTGGAGTGTAGGGGGACAGGGGGCGCTCTACGAGCAGTACTTC
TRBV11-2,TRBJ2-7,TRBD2,CASSLGLAGVGYEQYF,TGTGCCAGCAGCCTCGGACTAGCGGGAGTGGGCTACGAGCAGTACTTC
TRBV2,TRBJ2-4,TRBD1,CASGADRGPENIQYF,TGTGCCAGCGGGGCCGACAGGGGGCCGGAAAACATTCAGTACTTC
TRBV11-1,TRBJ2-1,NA,CASSLAAPNEQFF,TGTGCCAGCAGCTTAGCGGCTCCCAATGAGCAGTTCTTC
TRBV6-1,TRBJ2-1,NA,CASSEGLQGAEQFF,TGTGCCAGCAGTGAAGGGCTTCAAGGGGCGGAGCAGTTCTTC
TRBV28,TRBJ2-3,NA,CASRRVGGTDTQYF,TGTGCCAGCAGGAGGGTCGGGGGCACAGATACGCAGTATTTT
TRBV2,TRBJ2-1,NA,CASKGAPLPIRPHTSYNEQFF,TGTGCCAGCAAAGGGGCCCCCCTTCCGATAAGGCCCCACACCTCCTACAATGAGCAGTTCTTC
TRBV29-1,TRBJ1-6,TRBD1,CSVRQGSSSPLHF,TGCAGCGTTCGACAGGGTTCAAGTTCACCCCTCCACTTT
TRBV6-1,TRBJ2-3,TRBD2,CASRPSGRFTDTQYF,TGTGCCAGCAGGCCTAGCGGGAGGTTTACAGATACGCAGTATTTT
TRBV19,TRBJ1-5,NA,CASSIPHQPQHF,TGTGCCAGTAGTATTCCTCATCAGCCCCAGCATTTT
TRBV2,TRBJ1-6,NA,CASRNRVDSPLHF,TGTGCCAGCAGGAACAGGGTTGATTCACCCCTCCACTTT
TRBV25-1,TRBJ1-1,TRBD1,CASSEAQGATEAFF,TGTGCCAGCAGTGAAGCTCAGGGGGCAACTGAAGCTTTCTTT
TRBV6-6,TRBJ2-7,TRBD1,CASRETGGYEQYF,TGTGCCAGCAGAGAGACAGGGGGCTACGAGCAGTACTTC
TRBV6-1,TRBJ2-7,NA,CASSEVARGGLRTYEQYF,TGTGCCAGCAGTGAAGTCGCTCGCGGAGGTCTACGGACTTACGAGCAGTACTTC
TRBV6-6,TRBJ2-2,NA,CASSFPTGELFF,TGTGCCAGCAGTTTCCCTACCGGGGAGCTGTTTTTT
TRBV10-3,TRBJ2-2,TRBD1,CAISAGRDRGTGELFF,TGTGCCATCAGTGCCGGTCGGGACAGGGGTACCGGGGAGCTGTTTTTT
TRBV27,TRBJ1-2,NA,CASSLGVAPENYGYTF,TGTGCCAGCAGTTTAGGCGTAGCCCCGGAGAACTATGGCTACACCTTC
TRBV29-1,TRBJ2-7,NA,CSVGTRGREQYF,TGCAGCGTTGGGACTCGCGGCCGCGAGCAGTACTTC
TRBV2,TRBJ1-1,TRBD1,CASSETGEGRTEAFF,TGTGCCAGCAGTGAGACAGGGGAGGGGAGGACTGAAGCTTTCTTT
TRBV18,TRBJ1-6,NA,CASSQRAAEDSPLHF,TGTGCCAGCTCACAGAGGGCAGCGGAGGATTCACCCCTCCACTTT
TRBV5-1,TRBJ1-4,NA,CASSGGLENEKLFF,TGCGCCAGCAGCGGCGGACTCGAAAATGAAAAACTGTTTTTT
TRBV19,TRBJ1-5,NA,CASTFSGNQPQHF,TGTGCCAGTACGTTTAGTGGCAATCAGCCCCAGCATTTT
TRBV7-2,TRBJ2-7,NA,CASSYRPGSYEQYF,TGTGCCAGCAGTTATAGACCAGGATCGTACGAGCAGTACTTC
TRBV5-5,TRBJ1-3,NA,CASSLVQFSGNTIYF,TGTGCCAGCAGCTTGGTCCAGTTCTCTGGAAACACCATATATTTT
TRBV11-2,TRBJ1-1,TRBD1,CASSLRPTQGEKTEAFF,TGTGCCAGCAGCTTAAGACCAACACAGGGGGAGAAGACTGAAGCTTTCTTT
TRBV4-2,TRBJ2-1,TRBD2,CASSQAISGGPYNEQFF,TGTGCCAGCAGCCAAGCGATCAGCGGGGGACCCTACAATGAGCAGTTCTTC
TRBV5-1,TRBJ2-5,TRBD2,CASSSRLAGGQGTQYF,TGCGCCAGCAGCTCCCGACTAGCGGGGGGACAGGGGACCCAGTACTTC
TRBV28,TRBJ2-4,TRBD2,CASKEGGVAKNIQYF,TGTGCCTCAAAGGAGGGAGGGGTAGCCAAAAACATTCAGTACTTC
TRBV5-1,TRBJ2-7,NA,CASSLDPTYEQYF,TGCGCCAGCAGCTTGGATCCTACTTACGAGCAGTACTTC
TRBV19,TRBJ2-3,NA,CASSMQGTDTQYF,TGTGCCAGTAGCATGCAGGGGACAGATACGCAGTATTTT
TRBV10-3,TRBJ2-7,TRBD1,CAISDQGAIYEQYF,TGTGCCATCAGTGACCAGGGGGCAATCTACGAGCAGTACTTC
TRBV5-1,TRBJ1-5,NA,CASSPKAGGNQPQHF,TGCGCCAGCAGCCCTAAAGCAGGGGGCAATCAGCCCCAGCATTTT
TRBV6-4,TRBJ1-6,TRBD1,CASSKRGRDNSPLHF,TGTGCCAGCAGTAAAAGGGGGCGCGACAATTCACCCCTCCACTTT
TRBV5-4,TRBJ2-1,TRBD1,CASSLDRGGSYNEQFF,TGTGCCAGCAGCCTAGACAGGGGAGGCTCCTACAATGAGCAGTTCTTC
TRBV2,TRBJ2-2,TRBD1,CASRGTGVTGELFF,TGTGCCAGCAGGGGAACAGGGGTCACCGGGGAGCTGTTTTTT
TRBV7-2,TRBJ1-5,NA,CASSVNNQPQHF,TGTGCCAGCAGCGTTAACAATCAGCCCCAGCATTTT
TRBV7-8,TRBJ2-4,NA,CASSLPYQGRLAKNIQYF,TGTGCCAGCAGCTTACCTTATCAGGGGCGGCTAGCCAAAAACATTCAGTACTTC
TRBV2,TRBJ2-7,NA,CASSVDRSSYEQYF,TGTGCCAGCAGTGTAGACAGAAGCTCCTACGAGCAGTACTTC
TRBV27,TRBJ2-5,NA,CASSLVTSLETQYF,TGTGCCAGCAGTTTAGTTACTAGCTTAGAGACCCAGTACTTC
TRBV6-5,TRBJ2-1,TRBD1,CASKTGQRYNEQFF,TGTGCCAGCAAGACAGGGCAGAGGTACAATGAGCAGTTCTTC
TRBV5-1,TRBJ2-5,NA,CASSLAVEETQYF,TGCGCCAGCAGCTTGGCGGTAGAGGAGACCCAGTACTTC
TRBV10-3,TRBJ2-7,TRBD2,CAISDGELAGALEQYF,TGTGCCATCAGTGACGGGGAATTAGCGGGAGCGCTCGAGCAGTACTTC
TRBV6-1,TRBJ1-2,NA,CALLVVANYGYTF,TGTGCCTTATTAGTAGTGGCTAACTATGGCTACACCTTC
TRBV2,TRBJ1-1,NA,CASGDGEAFF,TGTGCCAGCGGAGACGGTGAAGCTTTCTTT
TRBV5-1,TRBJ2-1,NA,CASSFGQSNEQFF,TGCGCCAGCAGCTTTGGGCAGTCCAATGAGCAGTTCTTC
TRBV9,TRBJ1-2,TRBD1,CASTQGSSSSYGYTF,TGTGCCAGCACACAGGGGTCCAGCTCCTCCTATGGCTACACCTTC
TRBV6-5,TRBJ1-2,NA,CASSGRALSCTF,TGTGCCAGCTCGGGCAGGGCCTTATCCTGCACCTTC
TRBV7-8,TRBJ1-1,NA,CASSAGLNTEAFF,TGTGCCAGCAGCGCGGGACTTAACACTGAAGCTTTCTTT
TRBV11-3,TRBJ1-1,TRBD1,CASSLGQGATEAFF,TGTGCCAGCAGCTTAGGACAGGGGGCCACTGAAGCTTTCTTT
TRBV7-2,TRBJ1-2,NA,CASSYFRTKGYGYTF,TGTGCCAGCAGCTATTTCCGGACAAAGGGCTATGGCTACACCTTC
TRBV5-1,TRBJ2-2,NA,CASSLGRQGRGTGELFF,TGCGCCAGCAGCTTGGGGCGCCAGGGGAGAGGAACCGGGGAGCTGTTTTTT
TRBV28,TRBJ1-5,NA,CASSSSPEKHF,TGTGCCAGCAGTAGTAGCCCAGAGAAGCATTTT